These T cell receptor beta chains were read from a single sample in a study of blood T cell repertoires in COVID-19. Profiling relied on immunoSEQ multiplex PCR, and the TCRdb table lists in-frame clones only, not all of them. The sample lists approximately 200,000 clones, about nine tenths occurring once. Specimen: PBMCs or T cells enriched from blood (not recorded which). The receptors here all came from a woman aged 25 to 39 who had recovered from COVID-19. Both conserved end residues are part of each CDR3. The D gene is left open where the match is weak. Where a row states a size, it is once, few, many or the class of an expanded clone; other rows omit it.

abundance,j_gene,v_gene,d_gene,CDR3nt,CDR3aa
.,TRBJ2-5,TRBV7-2,TRBD2,TGTGCCAGCAGCGGAGGACTAGCGGGGGGGCGTGAGACCCAGTACTTC,CASSGGLAGGRETQYF
.,TRBJ1-4,TRBV27,.,TGTGCCAGCAGTAGAAGACAGCAAACTAATGAAAAACTGTTTTTT,CASSRRQQTNEKLFF
.,TRBJ2-7,TRBV6-2/TRBV6-3,.,TGTGCCAGCAGCCGGGGACACAGGGCCTACGAGCAGTACTTC,CASSRGHRAYEQYF
once,TRBJ2-1,TRBV4-1,TRBD1,TGCGCCAGCAGCCCCCAGGGACAGGGGAGGTTTGAGCAGTTCTTC,CASSPQGQGRFEQFF
.,TRBJ2-3,TRBV9,TRBD2,TGTGCCAGCAGCCGTACTAGCGGGAGTGGAGATACGCAGTATTTT,CASSRTSGSGDTQYF
.,TRBJ1-2,TRBV6-5,.,TGTGCCAGCCGCAGGGAGGATGGCTACACCTTC,CASRREDGYTF
once,TRBJ2-2,TRBV5-6,.,TGTGCCAGCAGCTTGGCCCCAGGACTCAACACCGGGGAGCTGTTTTTT,CASSLAPGLNTGELFF
once,TRBJ1-5,TRBV6-5,.,TGTGCCAGCAGGCGGACAGTCAATCAGCCCCAGCATTTT,CASRRTVNQPQHF
.,TRBJ1-4,TRBV5-6,.,TGTGCCAGCACATACAGGGTTGGTAATGAAAAACTGTTTTTT,CASTYRVGNEKLFF
.,TRBJ2-7,TRBV7-2,.,TGTGCCAGCAGCTTAGCGCTCTCTAGCCGGAACGAGCAGTACTTC,CASSLALSSRNEQYF
.,TRBJ2-7,TRBV4-1,TRBD2,TGCGCCAGCAGCCAGACTAGCGGGAGCGTTCGGAGCGAGCAGTACTTC,CASSQTSGSVRSEQYF
.,TRBJ1-1,TRBV10-3,.,TGTGCCATCAGTGAGATTGGGGGGGAAGCTTTCTTT,CAISEIGGEAFF
once,TRBJ1-5,TRBV7-9,TRBD1,TGTGCCAGCAGCTTCGGGACAGGGGGCCGAGAGCCCCAGCATTTT,CASSFGTGGREPQHF
few,TRBJ1-3,TRBV7-2,.,TGTGCCAGCAGCCCACGACAGAAGACTGGAAACACCATATATTTT,CASSPRQKTGNTIYF
.,TRBJ2-2,TRBV7-2,.,TGTGCCAGCTCAACAGGGTTAAACACCGGGGAGCTGTTTTTT,CASSTGLNTGELFF
.,TRBJ1-2,TRBV4-3,.,TGCGCCAGCAGCCAAGATGCGGCAGGGGCGAGGTATGGCTACACCTTC,CASSQDAAGARYGYTF
.,TRBJ1-2,TRBV5-8,.,TGTGCCAGCAGCTTAAGTAGGCTCGGAGGGGGCTACACCTTC,CASSLSRLGGGYTF
.,TRBJ2-3,TRBV11-3,TRBD2,TGTGCCAGCAGCCCCCGGGACTACACAGATACGCAGTATTTT,CASSPRDYTDTQYF
.,TRBJ1-5,TRBV5-1,.,TGCGCCAGCAGATCAGGGGTTGATCAGCCCCAGCATTTT,CASRSGVDQPQHF
.,TRBJ2-5,TRBV4-2,TRBD2,TGTGCCAGCAGCCAAGTAATCGCGGGAGGCTTACAAGAGACCCAGTACTTC,CASSQVIAGGLQETQYF
.,TRBJ2-1,TRBV29-1,.,TGCAGCGTGGAAGAGGGCGGGCCCTACTCCTACAATGAGCAGTTCTTC,CSVEEGGPYSYNEQFF
.,TRBJ1-2,TRBV19,TRBD1,TGTGCCAGTAGTCCGCCCTCCGGACAGGTCTCCCATACCTTC,CASSPPSGQVSHTF
.,TRBJ1-4,TRBV7-6,.,TGTGCCAGCAGCTCGCCGGGGGGCGGGGAAAAACTGTTTTTT,CASSSPGGGEKLFF
.,TRBJ1-2,TRBV4-2,.,TGTGCCAGCAGCCCGCGGGAACAGGCCTATGGCTACACCTTC,CASSPREQAYGYTF
.,TRBJ2-3,TRBV6-4,TRBD2,TGTGCCAGCAGTTTGACTAGCGGAAGCACAGATACGCAGTATTTT,CASSLTSGSTDTQYF
.,TRBJ2-1,TRBV7-3,TRBD2,TGTGCCAGCAGCTTCGGGACTAGCGGGTACAATGAGCAGTTCTTC,CASSFGTSGYNEQFF
.,TRBJ1-1,TRBV14,.,TGTGCCAGGGCTCCTACAGGGTACGACACTGAAGCTTTCTTT,CARAPTGYDTEAFF
.,TRBJ2-1,TRBV15,TRBD2,TGTGCCACCAGCATTGGACTAGCGGGATACAATGAGCAGTTCTTC,CATSIGLAGYNEQFF
.,TRBJ1-2,TRBV6-1,.,TGTGCCAGCAGTGAAGCGCTAGGACTCACCCACACCTTC,CASSEALGLTHTF
.,TRBJ1-2,TRBV28,TRBD1,TGTGCCAGCAGTTCAGGGGGAGGAACGGTCTATGGCTACACCTTC,CASSSGGGTVYGYTF
.,TRBJ2-3,TRBV11-3,.,TGTGCCAGCAGCTTCGAGCGGGATACGCAGTATTTT,CASSFERDTQYF
.,TRBJ1-5,TRBV19,.,TGTGCCAGTAGTCGACAGGACCGCAATCAGCCCCAGCATTTT,CASSRQDRNQPQHF
.,TRBJ2-2,TRBV11-2,TRBD2,TGTGCCAGCAGCTCGCCCCGGAATAGCGGGGGGGCCGGCACCGGGGAGCTGTTTTTT,CASSSPRNSGGAGTGELFF
.,TRBJ1-2,TRBV2,.,TGTGCCAGCAGTGAAGCGCGGCAGATCTATGGCTACACCTTC,CASSEARQIYGYTF
.,TRBJ1-1,TRBV6-2/TRBV6-3,.,TGTGCCAGCAGGTACGACACGAACACTGAAGCTTTCTTT,CASRYDTNTEAFF
.,TRBJ1-5,TRBV3-1/TRBV3-2,.,TGTGCCAGCAGCCAATCCCAGGTCAATCAGCCCCAGCATTTT,CASSQSQVNQPQHF
.,TRBJ1-2,TRBV4-3,TRBD1,TGCGCCAGCAGCCAAGATACCTCCCCTTATCAGGGACAGGGAGCCTATGGCTACACCTTC,CASSQDTSPYQGQGAYGYTF
few,TRBJ2-3,TRBV21-1,.,TGTGCCAGCAGCAGAGCGGACAGGCGCACAGATACGCAGTATTTT,CASSRADRRTDTQYF
once,TRBJ1-2,TRBV11-2,.,TGTGCCAGCAGCTTAGAACTGCAGGACTATGGCTACACCTTC,CASSLELQDYGYTF
.,TRBJ2-7,TRBV27,TRBD1,TGTGCCAGCAGTTTAAAAGGGACAGGGGACTACGAGCAGTACTTC,CASSLKGTGDYEQYF
.,TRBJ2-1,TRBV29-1,TRBD2,TGCAGCCATGAGCCTAGCGGGGGAGGTGAGCAGTTCTTC,CSHEPSGGGEQFF
.,TRBJ1-1,TRBV7-9,.,TGTGCCAGCAGCCCACACAGGGAGAACACTGAAGCTTTCTTT,CASSPHRENTEAFF
.,TRBJ2-3,TRBV18,.,TGTGCCAGCTCACCACCGGAGGCAAGCCCTACGCAGTATTTT,CASSPPEASPTQYF
.,TRBJ2-7,TRBV29-1,TRBD1,TGCAGCGTTTTGTTTGAGACAGGGGTATCCTACGAGCAGTACTTC,CSVLFETGVSYEQYF